Listed below are T cell receptor beta chains from one sample, sequenced in a study of regulatory T cells in long-lasting Graves disease. TCRdb ran MiXCR on the multiplex PCR reads and lists one entry per CDR3 protein. The repertoire holds approximately 400,000 distinct CDR3 sequences, about a quarter seen once, with approximately 25% in the top ten. The sequences come from peripheral blood mononuclear cells (PBMCs), collected when the disease was refractory, from a patient treated with antithyroid drugs. These receptor sequences come from a female donor with Graves disease. The CDR3 runs from the conserved cysteine through the conserved F or W. The D gene is left open where the match is weak. Size is stated for part of the rows, as once, few or many counts, or as a class when the clone is expanded.

J: TRBJ1-1; length: 14; D: NA; V: TRBV19; size: few; CDR3: CASSIAPAGAEAFF; DNA: TGTGCCAGTAGTATCGCCCCTGCAGGCGCTGAAGCTTTCTTT
J: TRBJ1-1; length: 13; D: NA; V: TRBV6-2/TRBV6-3; size: many; CDR3: CASSFQANTEAFF; DNA: TGTGCCAGCAGCTTCCAGGCGAACACTGAAGCTTTCTTT
J: TRBJ2-7; length: 17; D: NA; V: TRBV7-2; size: NA; CDR3: CASSLARASKSSYEQYF; DNA: TGTGCCAGCAGCTTAGCCCGTGCTAGCAAGAGCTCCTACGAGCAGTACTTC
J: TRBJ1-5; length: 14; D: NA; V: TRBV2; size: many; CDR3: CASRPGQVNQPQHF; DNA: TGTGCCAGTCGCCCGGGACAAGTCAATCAGCCCCAGCATTTT
J: TRBJ2-5; length: 15; D: NA; V: TRBV7-3; size: many; CDR3: CASSLSGSRGETQYF; DNA: TGTGCCAGCAGCTTATCCGGGAGTAGAGGGGAGACCCAGTACTTC
J: TRBJ1-2; length: 13; D: NA; V: TRBV20-1; size: many; CDR3: CSAPRETNYGYTF; DNA: TGCAGTGCCCCTCGAGAGACTAACTATGGCTACACCTTC
J: TRBJ2-7; length: 13; D: NA; V: TRBV12-3/TRBV12-4; size: many; CDR3: CASSFADYYEQYF; DNA: TGTGCCAGCAGTTTTGCAGATTACTACGAGCAGTACTTC
J: TRBJ1-1; length: 13; D: NA; V: TRBV10-3; size: few; CDR3: CAIRSGPYTEAFF; DNA: TGTGCCATCAGGTCTGGACCTTACACTGAAGCTTTCTTT
J: TRBJ1-2; length: 16; D: TRBD1; V: TRBV6-1; size: many; CDR3: CASSPWDGQGGYGYTF; DNA: TGTGCCAGCAGTCCGTGGGACGGACAGGGCGGTTATGGCTACACCTTC
J: TRBJ1-1; length: 14; D: NA; V: TRBV28; size: many; CDR3: CASKVPGMNTEAFF; DNA: TGTGCCAGCAAAGTCCCAGGGATGAACACTGAAGCTTTCTTT
J: TRBJ2-2; length: 12; D: NA; V: TRBV6-2/TRBV6-3; size: many; CDR3: CASSHSTGELFF; DNA: TGTGCCAGCAGTCATAGCACCGGGGAGCTGTTTTTT
J: TRBJ2-2; length: 19; D: TRBD2; V: TRBV5-1; size: NA; CDR3: CASSLDIAGEFMDTGELFF; DNA: TGCGCCAGCAGCTTGGATATTGCGGGAGAGTTTATGGACACCGGGGAGCTGTTTTTT
J: TRBJ2-7; length: 14; D: NA; V: TRBV7-9; size: many; CDR3: CASSLEGYSYEQYF; DNA: TGTGCCAGCAGCCTAGAGGGGTACTCCTACGAGCAGTACTTC
J: TRBJ1-3; length: 16; D: NA; V: TRBV29-1; size: NA; CDR3: CSVEDLGGVEGNTIYF; DNA: TGCAGCGTTGAAGATCTGGGGGGCGTCGAAGGAAACACCATATATTTT
J: TRBJ2-7; length: 15; D: NA; V: TRBV7-2; size: NA; CDR3: CASSFAGATVYEQYF; DNA: TGTGCCAGCAGCTTCGCGGGGGCGACGGTTTACGAGCAGTACTTC
J: TRBJ1-2; length: 13; D: NA; V: TRBV2; size: few; CDR3: CASSDPGSGGYTF; DNA: TGTGCCAGCAGTGACCCGGGATCGGGGGGCTACACCTTC
J: TRBJ1-5; length: 14; D: NA; V: TRBV2; size: many; CDR3: CASSEVAADGPQHF; DNA: TGTGCCAGCAGTGAAGTGGCCGCGGATGGGCCCCAGCATTTT
J: TRBJ2-1; length: 15; D: TRBD2; V: TRBV7-2; size: few; CDR3: CASSRSGRKGDEQFF; DNA: TGTGCCAGCAGTCGCAGCGGGAGAAAGGGGGATGAGCAGTTCTTC